Following are 21 T cell receptor beta chains from one sample sequenced in a study of blood T cells in healthy people across ages. Together with a sample-barcoded 5' primer, a J-beta primer mix was included in a second PCR lasting about 7 to 11 cycles. TCRdb ran MiXCR on the 5' RACE reads and lists one entry per CDR3 protein. Of some 1 million distinct CDR3 sequences listed, less than 50% are singletons. Sample: blood. The receptors were sampled from an older woman in good health.

This clonotype was seen a handful of times. The V and J genes are TRBV9 and TRBJ2-6, with TRBD2 matching 10 bases. Trimming removed 0 bases from V and 1 base from J; junction bases left unmatched: 4. The CDR3 has 18 residues. CDR1 and CDR2 (germline): SGDLS, YYNGEE. Here the CDR3 reads CASSVGLAGVSGANVLTF. For the CDR3, the DNA is TGTGCCAGCAGCGTAGGGCTAGCGGGAGTATCTGGGGCCAACGTCCTGACTTTC.

The chain uses TRBV3-1 and TRBJ2-5, with 8 positions matching TRBD2. Germline trimming cut 1 base from V and 5 bases from J; bases unmatched to any gene: 12. The CDR3 contains 17 residues. CDR1 and CDR2 (germline): LGHDT, YNNKEL (reference sequence). This chain's CDR3 is CASSQALGGLGTETQYF. The CDR3 DNA sequence: TGTGCCAGCAGCCAAGCTCTCGGGGGACTAGGAACTGAGACCCAGTACTTC.

The chain combines TRBV4-2 with TRBJ2-5; 7 bases align to TRBD2. CDR1 is LGHNA, CDR2 YNFKEQ, per germline. Trimming removed 1 base from V and 2 bases from J; junction bases left unmatched: 4. The CDR3 is 15 amino acids. Here the CDR3 reads CASSQGEGQQETQYF. In DNA form, the CDR3 reads TGTGCCAGCAGCCAAGGGGAGGGCCAGCAAGAGACCCAGTACTTC.

This clonotype came up a few times. V is TRBV20-1 and J is TRBJ2-1, with D possibly being TRBD1 (5 bases). This CDR3 spans 14 amino acids. Germline lookup yields CDR1 DFQATT and CDR2 SNEGSKA (reference sequence). V was clipped by 5 bases and J by 1 base, with 12 bases between them. CDR3 bases: TGCAGTGCTGCCCCTAGGGGTTCCTACAATGAGCAGTTCTTC. This gives the protein CSAAPRGSYNEQFF.

CDR3 DNA sequence: TGCAGCGTTTCGCCTAGCGGCACAGATACGCAGTATTTT. Translated: CSVSPSGTDTQYF. This sequence joins TRBV29-1 and TRBJ2-3, with TRBD2 as a possible D gene (6 bases). The CDR3 consists of 13 residues. Trimming shortened V by 5 bases and J by 1 base, and 10 bases separated the two germline ends. The germline CDR1 and CDR2 sequences are SQVTM and ANQGSEA.

The V gene is TRBV20-1, the J gene TRBJ2-1, with TRBD2 matching 11 bases. In germline, CDR1 is DFQATT, CDR2 SNEGSKA (reference sequence). Losses at the gene ends were 6 bases for V and 9 bases for J; bases not matched to a gene: 16. The CDR3 sequence is 16 residues long. CDR3 sequence (DNA): TGCAGTGCCCCAGTAGCGGGAGGGCCCTTTCGTGGTGAGCAGTTCTTC. Translated, it gives CSAPVAGGPFRGEQFF.

The genes are TRBV5-1 and TRBJ2-7; possible D gene TRBD2, 6 bases. The CDR3 totals 14 residues. The germline V gene has CDR1 SGHRS and CDR2 YFSETQ. V was shortened by 4 bases and J by 1 base, with 12 bases between the two germline ends. The CDR3, as DNA: TGCGCCAGCAGCGTGGAGGGCACGTCCTACGAGCAGTACTTC. Translated: CASSVEGTSYEQYF.

This chain links TRBV29-1 with TRBJ2-1; 9 nucleotides match TRBD1. This CDR3 contains 13 residues. Per germline, CDR1 SQVTM and CDR2 ANQGSEA. J lost 5 bases, V lost 4 bases, and 3 bases had no gene match. The CDR3 is CSVVGQGNNEQFF. The CDR3 coding sequence is TGCAGCGTTGTGGGACAGGGCAACAATGAGCAGTTCTTC.

The chain employs TRBV10-3 and TRBJ2-1, with a tentative D call TRBD1 (5 bases). The CDR3 runs to 12 residues. CDR1 is ENHRY, CDR2 SYGVKD, per germline. Trimming shortened V by 5 bases and J by 6 bases, and 8 bases separated the two germline ends. The CDR3 region is CAISFDSNEQFF. Written as DNA, the CDR3 is TGTGCCATCAGTTTTGACAGCAATGAGCAGTTCTTC.

The V call is TRBV4-2, the J call TRBJ2-2; D unclear. The CDR3 is made up of 13 amino acids. Germline V gives CDR1 LGHNA, CDR2 YNFKEQ. Trimming took 0 bases from V and 9 from J, leaving 8 bases between them. In DNA form, the CDR3 reads TGTGCCAGCAGCCAAGATACTGGCCGGGAGCTGTTTTTT. Residues: CASSQDTGRELFF.

V is TRBV7-6 and J is TRBJ2-7; perhaps D is TRBD1 or TRBD2 (5 bases each). The germline V and J ends were trimmed by 1 base and 9 bases, with 16 bases remaining between them. This CDR3 region has 14 residues. Germline CDR1 reads SGHVS; CDR2 reads FNYEAQ. CDR3 loop: CASSLGGAPFRQYF. Here the CDR3 DNA reads TGTGCCAGCAGCTTAGGAGGGGCACCGTTCCGGCAGTACTTC.

The V and J genes are TRBV12-5 and TRBJ2-7, with D possibly matching TRBD2 (5 bases). The CDR3 has 11 residues. Germline CDR1 LGHNT, CDR2 FRNRAP. Trimming cost V 6 bases and J 2 bases, with 5 bases left between them. For the CDR3, the DNA is TGTGCTAGTGGGGAGGCCTACGAGCAGTACTTC. Protein sequence: CASGEAYEQYF.

V usage is TRBV5-1 and J usage is TRBJ1-1; 10 bases align to TRBD1. The CDR3 runs to 16 residues. Germline assignment: CDR1 SGHRS and CDR2 YFSETQ. J gave up 4 bases and V 2 bases, and 8 bases lay outside the gene matches. The CDR3 here is CASSLPKTGGITEAFF. The CDR3 coding sequence is TGCGCCAGCAGCTTACCAAAGACAGGGGGCATCACTGAAGCTTTCTTT.

This clonotype was seen a single time. This chain's CDR3 is CASSPRDRPDTQYF. The CDR3 DNA follows: TGTGCCAGCAGCCCCCGGGACAGACCAGATACGCAGTATTTT. The V call is TRBV3-1, the J call TRBJ2-3; TRBD1 matches at 7 bases. The CDR3 totals 14 residues. Germline V gene sequence: CDR1 LGHDT, CDR2 YNNKEL (reference sequence). The ends lost 4 bases at V and 4 bases at J; junction bases unmatched: 5.

Remarks on this clonotype: Given a much more abundant clone one base away, this may be a read error. The DNA is left out, because the CDR3 cannot be placed on it with certainty; the CDR3 is given as TCRdb lists it. The J gene is TRBJ1-2, the V gene TRBV20-1. The CDR3 length equals 14 residues, ends included. Germline CDR1 DFQATT, CDR2 SNEGSKA (reference sequence). The CDR3 here is CSATTSSLSYGCTF.

This clonotype turned up a few times. The chain joins TRBV7-6 to TRBJ2-1; D might be TRBD2 (7 bases). Germline V gives CDR1 SGHVS, CDR2 FNYEAQ. With 1 base removed from V and 8 bases from J, the gap between germline ends came to 12 bases. CDR3 length: 14 residues. The CDR3 reads CASSLEAGAHEQFF. The CDR3 bases are TGTGCCAGCAGCTTAGAGGCGGGGGCCCATGAGCAGTTCTTC.

On this clonotype itself: One junction end disagrees with the germline gene, perhaps due to a read error. V gene TRBV12-3 or TRBV12-4 combines with J gene TRBJ2-7; TRBD1 agrees at 9 bases. The CDR3 is made up of 16 amino acids. CDR3 nucleotide sequence: TGTGCCAACAGTTTACCCTGGACAGGGGAGTTCTACGAGCAGTACTTC. This gives the protein CANSLPWTGEFYEQYF.

This clonotype was seen a handful of times. The chain has TRBV5-1 and TRBJ2-7; 9 positions match TRBD2. With V trimmed by 1 base and J by 4 bases, 6 bases remained unmatched. This CDR3 is built from 15 residues. In germline, CDR1 is SGHRS, CDR2 YFSETQ. The CDR3 DNA reads as TGCGCCAGCAGCTTGAGGTCTAGCGGGAAATACGAGCAGTACTTC. The encoded protein is CASSLRSSGKYEQYF.

The V call is TRBV12-3 or TRBV12-4, the J call TRBJ2-5, with TRBD1 matching 7 bases. The CDR3 is 14 amino acids. J lost 6 bases, V lost 4 bases, and 8 bases had no gene match. The CDR3, as DNA: TGTGCCAGCAGTTCCCAAGGGGGCGCGAAGACCCAGTACTTC. This encodes CASSSQGGAKTQYF.

The table lists this clonotype with a few counts. The chain recombines TRBV20-1 with TRBJ2-7; 8 positions agree with TRBD1. This CDR3 is built from 14 residues. The ends lost 5 bases at V and 4 bases at J; junction bases unmatched: 10. Germline V gene sequence: CDR1 DFQATT, CDR2 SNEGSKA (reference sequence). CDR3 in DNA: TGCAGTGCTGGGGCAGGGGGCCCTGGATACGAGCAGTACTTC. It encodes CSAGAGGPGYEQYF.

The chain uses TRBV5-1 and TRBJ2-3, with D tentatively TRBD1 or TRBD2 (5 bases each). The CDR3 runs 15 residues. Germline V lookup: CDR1 SGHRS, CDR2 YFSETQ. V was cut by 7 bases and J by 4 bases, with 19 bases left in between. The CDR3 region is CASSNRGGRADTQYF. CDR3 DNA sequence: TGCGCCAGCTCGAACCGTGGGGGTCGCGCAGATACGCAGTATTTT.